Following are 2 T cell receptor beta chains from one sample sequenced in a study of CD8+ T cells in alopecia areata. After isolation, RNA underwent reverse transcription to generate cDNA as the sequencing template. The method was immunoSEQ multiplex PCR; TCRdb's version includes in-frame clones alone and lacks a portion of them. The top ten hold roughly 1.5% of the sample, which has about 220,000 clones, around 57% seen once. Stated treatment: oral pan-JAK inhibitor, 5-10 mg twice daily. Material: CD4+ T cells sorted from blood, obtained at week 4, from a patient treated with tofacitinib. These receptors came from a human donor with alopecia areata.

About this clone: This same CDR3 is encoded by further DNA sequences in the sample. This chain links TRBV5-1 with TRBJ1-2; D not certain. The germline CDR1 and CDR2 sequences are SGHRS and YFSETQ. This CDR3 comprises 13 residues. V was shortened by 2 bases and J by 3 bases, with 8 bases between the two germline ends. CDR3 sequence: CASSLDTDYGYTF. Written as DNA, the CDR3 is TGCGCCAGCAGCTTAGACACCGACTATGGCTACACCTTC.

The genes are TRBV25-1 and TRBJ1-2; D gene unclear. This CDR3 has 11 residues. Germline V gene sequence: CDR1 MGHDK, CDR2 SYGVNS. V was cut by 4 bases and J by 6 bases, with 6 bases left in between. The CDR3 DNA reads TGTGCCAGCAGTGGGTTGAATGGCTACACCTTC. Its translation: CASSGLNGYTF.